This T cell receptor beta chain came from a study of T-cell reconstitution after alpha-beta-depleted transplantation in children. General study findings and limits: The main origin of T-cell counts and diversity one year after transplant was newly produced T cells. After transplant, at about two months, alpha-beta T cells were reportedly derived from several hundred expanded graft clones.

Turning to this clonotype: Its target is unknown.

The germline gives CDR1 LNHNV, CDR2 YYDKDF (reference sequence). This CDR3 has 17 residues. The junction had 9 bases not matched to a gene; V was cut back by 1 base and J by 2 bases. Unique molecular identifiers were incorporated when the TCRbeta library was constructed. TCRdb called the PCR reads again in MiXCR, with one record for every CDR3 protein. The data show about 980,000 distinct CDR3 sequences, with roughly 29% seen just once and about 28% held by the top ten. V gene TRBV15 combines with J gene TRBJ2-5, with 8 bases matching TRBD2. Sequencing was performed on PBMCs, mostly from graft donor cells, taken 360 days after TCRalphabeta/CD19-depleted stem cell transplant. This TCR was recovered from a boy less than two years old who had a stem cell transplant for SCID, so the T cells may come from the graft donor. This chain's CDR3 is CATSRGGLAGKQETQYF. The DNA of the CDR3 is TGTGCCACCAGCAGAGGCGGTCTAGCGGGCAAACAAGAGACCCAGTACTTC.